This T cell receptor beta chain emerged from a study of cytomegalovirus exposure and HLA in healthy donors. Study-level information: Counted in an early data release were about 85 million unique TCRs from HLA-typed donors. Study conclusions and caveats: Reportedly, a later analysis found an Asian-associated ancestry cluster had fewer N-insertions than the roughly 670-donor mean. Immune exposure information comprised only CMV serostatus.

A multiplex PCR was run with 60 Vbeta primers and 13 Jbeta primers. Source study methods: There were tens of millions of unique TCR beta chains by a later count, and some 12 million of them were shared. The table came from immunoSEQ multiplex PCR; TCRdb's copy has only in-frame clones and leaves some out. V, J and clone size reflect that table, while D and trimming were determined from the DNA. Of some 240,000 clones in the sample, around four fifths are singletons; the top ten hold around 3.9%. A note on this clone: Its antigen is not known.

This clonotype was obtained from a male donor in good health and CMV-seronegative. The source material was PBMCs.

The CDR3 region has the DNA TGTGCCAGCAGCCCACAGGGCAGAGCGGGAGGCTACGAGCAGTACTTC. It codes for CASSPQGRAGGYEQYF. V usage is TRBV7-2 and J usage is TRBJ2-5; TRBD2 matches 9 bases. The J call may be incorrect, as the DNA end agrees better with TRBJ2-7. Germline CDR1 is SGHTA and CDR2 is FQGNSA. The CDR3 loop spans 16 amino acids.